These 28 T cell receptor beta chains were sequenced from one sample in a study of T cell changes during pregnancy in multiple sclerosis. The assay was immunoSEQ multiplex PCR, and TCRdb's table has in-frame clones only and misses some. Of roughly 83,000 clones in the sample, roughly nine tenths were seen once. The specimen was PBMCs, collected in the first trimester of pregnancy. The source of these receptors is a female donor in good health, serving as a control in a pregnancy study. Some clones in this sample may be carry-over from other donors' samples.

The chain joins TRBV2 to TRBJ2-5; 7 bases line up with TRBD2. CDR3 size: 14 residues. The trim removed 10 bases at V and 4 bases at J, leaving 12 bases unmatched. Per germline, CDR1 SNHLY and CDR2 FYNNEI. The CDR3 DNA sequence: TGTGCCATCGGGTTTGTGGGGGGGGGAGAGACCCAGTACTTC. The encoded protein is CAIGFVGGGETQYF.

The V gene is TRBV18, the J gene TRBJ1-1; possibly TRBD1 for D (5 bases). V was clipped by 5 bases and J by 1 base, with 8 bases between them. Germline V gene sequence: CDR1 KGHSH, CDR2 LQKENI. The CDR3 has 13 residues. CDR3 bases: TGTGCCAGCTCAGAGACAGCGAACACTGAAGCTTTCTTT. This sequence encodes CASSETANTEAFF.

The J gene is TRBJ1-1, the V gene TRBV7-9, with 8 bases lining up with TRBD1. The CDR3 consists of 14 residues. Germline values: CDR1 SEHNR, CDR2 FQNEAQ (reference sequence). The ends lost 5 bases at V and 10 bases at J; junction bases unmatched: 12. CDR3 in amino acids: CASSPLPDREVAFF. The CDR3 DNA reads as TGTGCCAGCAGCCCCCTTCCGGACAGGGAGGTAGCTTTCTTT. The complete variable domain, with remaining parts taken from reference TRBV7-9 and TRBJ1-1, reads DTGVSQNPRHKITKRGQNVTFRCDPISEHNRLYWYRQTLGQGPEFLTYFQNEAQLEKSRLLSDRFSAERPKGSFSTLEIQRTEQGDSAMYLCASSPLPDREVAFFGQGTRLTVV.

The rearrangement links TRBV27 to TRBJ1-4, with D hard to call. The V and J ends lost 7 bases and 8 bases respectively, with 11 bases between them. Germline CDR1 is MNHEY and CDR2 is SMNVEV (reference sequence). The CDR3 spans 12 residues. The CDR3 here is CASTKLNEKLFF. DNA for the CDR3: TGTGCCAGCACTAAGCTGAACGAAAAACTGTTTTTT.

This chain joins TRBV9 and TRBJ2-3; D is uncertain. V was pared by 0 bases and J by 1 base, with 6 bases between. The V gene's germline CDR1 is SGDLS and CDR2 YYNGEE. The CDR3 runs to 14 residues. This CDR3 is CASSVGAGTDTQYF. The DNA for the CDR3 is TGTGCCAGCAGCGTAGGAGCTGGCACAGATACGCAGTATTTT.

The V call is TRBV18, the J call TRBJ1-5; D unclear. Germline V gives CDR1 KGHSH, CDR2 LQKENI. V gave up 3 bases and J gave up 0 bases, with 15 bases separating them. This CDR3 has 17 residues. CDR3 coding DNA: TGTGCCAGCTCACCTACCACAGCCTCCTATAGCAATCAGCCCCAGCATTTT. It yields the protein CASSPTTASYSNQPQHF.

The CDR3 sequence is CATSYATGSAKSEQYF. The CDR3 nucleotides are TGTGCCACCAGCTACGCTACAGGGTCGGCGAAGTCCGAGCAGTACTTC. The V call is TRBV15, the J call TRBJ2-7; tentative D call: TRBD1 (6 bases). Germline V gene sequence: CDR1 LNHNV, CDR2 YYDKDF (reference sequence). The V end was cut by 5 bases, the J end by 6 bases, with 23 bases between. The CDR3 spans 16 residues.

This clone has only a few counts. V gene TRBV5-1 combines with J gene TRBJ1-1, with D unresolved. Deletions cut 0 bases from V and 1 base from J, with 7 bases between. The CDR3 covers 14 residues. Germline V gene sequence: CDR1 SGHRS, CDR2 YFSETQ. The CDR3 region has the DNA TGCGCCAGCAGCTTGGCCAGATCGAACACTGAAGCTTTCTTT. This codes for CASSLARSNTEAFF.

This chain joins TRBV7-9 and TRBJ1-1; 9 bases are a match to TRBD1. The CDR3 contains 16 residues. The trim removed 2 bases at V and 3 bases at J, leaving 7 bases unmatched. Germline CDR1 and CDR2: SEHNR and FQNEAQ (reference sequence). The CDR3 nucleotides read TGTGCCAGCAGCTTACCTTGGACAGGGGTAGACACTGAAGCTTTCTTT. It is translated as CASSLPWTGVDTEAFF. The full variable domain, with the rest looked up from reference TRBV7-9 and TRBJ1-1, is DTGVSQNPRHKITKRGQNVTFRCDPISEHNRLYWYRQTLGQGPEFLTYFQNEAQLEKSRLLSDRFSAERPKGSFSTLEIQRTEQGDSAMYLCASSLPWTGVDTEAFFGQGTRLTVV.

The rearrangement links TRBV6-5 to TRBJ1-6, with a possible D match to TRBD1 (6 bases). Germline lookup yields CDR1 MNHEY and CDR2 SVGAGI. V dropped 6 bases and J dropped 7 bases, with 16 bases sitting between them. This CDR3 is built from 15 residues. The CDR3 nucleotides are TGTGCCAGCAGCCAGGGACAAGTCTTGAATTCACCCCTCCACTTT. It is translated as CASSQGQVLNSPLHF.

The chain employs TRBV7-6 and TRBJ1-2; D perhaps matches TRBD1 (5 bases). CDR1 SGHVS and CDR2 FNYEAQ come from the germline V gene. This CDR3 region has 14 residues. With 2 bases removed from V and 4 bases from J, the gap between germline ends came to 11 bases. This chain's CDR3 is CASSLSGLPYGYTF. The CDR3, as DNA: TGTGCCAGCAGCTTATCAGGGCTCCCCTATGGCTACACCTTC.

V is TRBV30 and J is TRBJ2-1, with a tentative D call TRBD1 (5 bases). CDR1 GTSNPN and CDR2 SVGIG come from the germline V gene (reference sequence). The CDR3 is 14 residues long. V was cut by 4 bases and J by 2 bases, with 12 bases left in between. This CDR3 reads CAWTPMDTYNEQFF. CDR3 bases: TGTGCCTGGACGCCCATGGACACCTACAATGAGCAGTTCTTC.

The chain is built from TRBV4-1 and TRBJ1-5; tentative D call: TRBD1 (6 bases). There are 15 residues in the CDR3. The V end was cut by 6 bases, the J end by 0 bases, with 12 bases between. Germline-derived CDR1 and CDR2 are MGHRA and YSYEKL. This CDR3 reads CASRAQGYSNQPQHF. CDR3 DNA: TGCGCCAGCAGAGCACAGGGATATAGCAATCAGCCCCAGCATTTT.

This rearrangement joins TRBV27 to TRBJ2-7; TRBD2 might be the D (6 bases). The CDR3 sequence is 14 residues long. Germline lookup yields CDR1 MNHEY and CDR2 SMNVEV (reference sequence). Trimming removed 3 bases from V and 3 bases from J, with 12 bases in between. The CDR3 DNA is TGTGCCAGCAGTTTTGCGGGATGGGGCTACGAGCAGTACTTC. Its protein is CASSFAGWGYEQYF.

The V call is TRBV27, the J call TRBJ1-2; 7 nucleotides match TRBD1. This CDR3 spans 14 amino acids. The germline gives CDR1 MNHEY, CDR2 SMNVEV (reference sequence). V shed 2 bases and J 8 bases; nucleotides not matched to a gene: 8. CDR3 amino acids: CASSLKQGVYGYTF. The CDR3 DNA sequence: TGTGCCAGCAGTTTAAAGCAGGGGGTTTACGGCTACACCTTC.

J is TRBJ1-2 and V is TRBV18; no firm D call. CDR3 size: 12 residues. Germline assignment: CDR1 KGHSH and CDR2 LQKENI. V lost 3 bases and J lost 5, with 7 bases in between. The CDR3 reads CASSPEGYGYTF. CDR3 DNA: TGTGCCAGCTCACCCGAGGGATATGGCTACACCTTC.

This chain connects TRBV6-6 to TRBJ2-5; D is unclear. The germline gives CDR1 MNHNY, CDR2 SVGAGI (reference sequence). V dropped 5 bases and J dropped 0 bases, with 10 bases sitting between them. The CDR3 loop spans 14 amino acids. The CDR3 bases are TGTGCCAGCAGTCCTACAGTGTACCAAGAGACCCAGTACTTC. This sequence encodes CASSPTVYQETQYF.

J is TRBJ1-5 and V is TRBV19; 8 bases fit TRBD1. CDR3 length: 16 residues. From germline, CDR1 is LNHDA and CDR2 SQIVND (reference sequence). The trim removed 5 bases at V and 0 bases at J, leaving 6 bases unmatched. The CDR3 region has the DNA TGTGCCAGTAGTCACCGACAGGGGAATAGCAATCAGCCCCAGCATTTT. Amino acid sequence: CASSHRQGNSNQPQHF.

The rearrangement joins TRBV14 to TRBJ2-2, with 10 bases lining up with TRBD1. This CDR3 is 17 amino acids long. With V trimmed by 0 bases and J by 5 bases, 6 bases remained unmatched. Germline values: CDR1 SGHDN, CDR2 FVKESK. CDR3: CASSQDVGTGETGELFF. Written as DNA, the CDR3 is TGTGCCAGCAGCCAAGATGTAGGGACAGGGGAAACCGGGGAGCTGTTTTTT.

The chain joins TRBV4-1 to TRBJ1-5; 9 bases match TRBD1. Germline lookup yields CDR1 MGHRA and CDR2 YSYEKL. Unmatched junction bases numbered 4, after V lost 0 bases and J lost 4 bases. The length of the CDR3 is 16 residues. The CDR3 sequence is CASSQEGTGINQPQHF. The CDR3 DNA reads as TGCGCCAGCAGCCAAGAGGGGACAGGGATAAATCAGCCCCAGCATTTT.

The rearrangement uses TRBV5-4 and TRBJ1-2, with TRBD1 matching over 8 bases. Germline assignment: CDR1 SGHNT and CDR2 YYREEE (reference sequence). V was pared by 5 bases and J by 0 bases, with 12 bases of the junction left unmatched. CDR3 size: 17 residues. This CDR3 reads CASSPGQGAYPNYGYTF. In DNA, the CDR3 is TGTGCCAGCAGTCCTGGGCAGGGGGCGTACCCTAACTATGGCTACACCTTC.

The V and J genes are TRBV5-1 and TRBJ2-6; a weak D match, TRBD1 (6 bases). Trimming cost V 4 bases and J 4 bases, with 21 bases left between them. The CDR3 spans 18 residues. Germline-derived CDR1 and CDR2 are SGHRS and YFSETQ. The CDR3 coding sequence is TGCGCCAGCAGCCCCGGACGCAGGGGATTGGAAGGGGCCAACGTCCTGACTTTC. Translated: CASSPGRRGLEGANVLTF.

The V call is TRBV29-1, the J call TRBJ2-3, with 8 bases fitting TRBD1. V lost 6 bases, J lost 3 bases, and 5 bases stayed unmatched. In germline, CDR1 is SQVTM, CDR2 ANQGSEA. The CDR3 has 13 amino acids. This chain's CDR3 is CSVAQGVTDTQYF. The CDR3 DNA follows: TGCAGCGTCGCACAGGGGGTGACAGATACGCAGTATTTT.

A single count supports this clone. The chain is built from TRBV9 and TRBJ2-7; TRBD1 matches 9 bases. In germline, CDR1 is SGDLS, CDR2 YYNGEE. V lost 4 bases and J lost 2; bases outside the gene matches: 7. The CDR3 covers 15 residues. As DNA, the CDR3 is TGTGCCAGCAGCCCCGGACAGGGGTCCACCTACGAGCAGTACTTC. Translation: CASSPGQGSTYEQYF.

The chain combines TRBV5-6 with TRBJ2-5; D possibly corresponds to TRBD2 (6 bases). Trimming left V 5 bases short and J 0 bases short, with 17 bases between. The CDR3 is 16 residues long. The germline gives CDR1 SGHDT, CDR2 YYEEEE. CDR3 region: CASSFWREGYQETQYF. The CDR3 nucleotides are TGTGCCAGCAGTTTTTGGCGGGAAGGTTACCAAGAGACCCAGTACTTC.

Points on this clone: This specimen includes other DNA sequences encoding the same CDR3. V is TRBV30 and J is TRBJ2-1; 9 nucleotides agree with TRBD2. CDR1 GTSNPN and CDR2 SVGIG come from the germline V gene (reference sequence). The CDR3 length is 14 residues. J was trimmed by 3 bases and V by 5 bases; bases with no gene match: 5. CDR3 sequence: CAWQLAGVYNEQFF. The CDR3 bases are TGTGCCTGGCAGTTAGCGGGAGTCTACAATGAGCAGTTCTTC.

This clone is medium-sized by share. The chain combines TRBV7-9 with TRBJ1-6; no reliable D call. Germline values: CDR1 SEHNR, CDR2 FQNEAQ (reference sequence). The V and J ends lost 5 bases and 7 bases respectively, with 15 bases between them. CDR3 length: 15 amino acids. Here the CDR3 reads CASSLVERRNSPLHF. The CDR3 bases are TGTGCCAGCAGCCTCGTAGAACGGAGAAATTCACCCCTCCACTTT.

This clone was seen once. This chain uses TRBV6-5 with TRBJ2-3; D is possibly TRBD2 (6 bases). CDR1 and CDR2 (germline): MNHEY, SVGAGI. V lost 0 bases to trimming and J lost 6 bases, with 10 bases between them. CDR3 length equals 14 residues. The CDR3, as DNA: TGTGCCAGCAGTTACTCGATTCGGGGGGATACGCAGTATTTT. It codes for CASSYSIRGDTQYF.